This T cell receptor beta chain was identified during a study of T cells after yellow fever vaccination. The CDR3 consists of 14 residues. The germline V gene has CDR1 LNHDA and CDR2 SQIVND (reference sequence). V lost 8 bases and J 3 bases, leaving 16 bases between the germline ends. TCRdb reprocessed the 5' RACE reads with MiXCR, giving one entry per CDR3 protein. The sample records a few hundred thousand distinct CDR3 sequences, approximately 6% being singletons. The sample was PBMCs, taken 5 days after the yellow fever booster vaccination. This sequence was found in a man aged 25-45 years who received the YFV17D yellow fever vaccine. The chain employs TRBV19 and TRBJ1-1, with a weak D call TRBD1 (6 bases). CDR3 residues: CASLRGGTDTEAFF. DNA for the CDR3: TGTGCCAGTTTACGAGGGGGTACGGACACTGAAGCTTTCTTT.